Each of the 21 T cell receptor beta chains below was sequenced from the same sample in a study of shared clonotypes between healthy human individuals. Only in-frame clones appear in the TCRdb table, and some are missing; sequencing was by immunoSEQ multiplex PCR. There are about 2.2 million clones in the sample; about 93% occur only once, and approximately 1.7% lies in the top ten. Naive CD8 cells were CD45RO-negative, positively selected for CCR7, excluding terminally differentiated effector memory CD45RA+ cells. The sequenced sample consisted of naive CD8+ T cells from PBMCs. Every receptor here comes from a man younger than 35 in good health. Some clones in this sample may be carry-over from other donors' samples.

The sample holds one count of this clone. The rearrangement joins TRBV28 to TRBJ1-5, with 9 bases that match TRBD1. This CDR3 has 15 residues. Germline V CDR1 and CDR2: MDHEN, SYDVKM. With V trimmed by 3 bases and J by 4 bases, 4 bases remained unmatched. The CDR3 nucleotides are TGTGCCAGCAGTTTGGGACAGGGTTTAAATCAGCCCCAGCATTTT. Its protein product is CASSLGQGLNQPQHF.

This clone was found once. The chain has TRBV4-3 and TRBJ1-5; 9 bases align to TRBD1. The V gene's germline CDR1 is LGHNA and CDR2 YSLEER. J gave up 3 bases and V 4 bases, and 4 bases lay outside the gene matches. The CDR3 is 15 amino acids. The CDR3 reads CASSLYRGLNQPQHF. CDR3 bases: TGCGCCAGCAGCCTCTACAGGGGGCTCAATCAGCCCCAGCATTTT.

The CDR3 nucleotides read TGTGCCAGCAGTGGGACTAGCGGGACGAGCTCCTACAATGAGCAGTTCTTC. Protein product: CASSGTSGTSSYNEQFF. V gene TRBV28 combines with J gene TRBJ2-1, with 13 bases identical to TRBD2. Trimming removed 5 bases from V and 0 bases from J; junction bases left unmatched: 4. This CDR3 is built from 17 residues. Per the germline V gene, CDR1 is MDHEN and CDR2 is SYDVKM.

The rearrangement links TRBV9 to TRBJ2-1; D possibly corresponds to TRBD1 (5 bases). CDR1 is SGDLS, CDR2 YYNGEE, per germline. With 1 base removed from V and 1 base from J, the gap between germline ends came to 12 bases. This CDR3 contains 16 residues. The CDR3 DNA reads TGTGCCAGCAGCGTATTCGGAAAGGGGTCCTACAATGAGCAGTTCTTC. Translation gives CASSVFGKGSYNEQFF.

This chain connects TRBV6-1 to TRBJ1-1; 9 positions agree with TRBD1. Germline trimming cut 5 bases from V and 3 bases from J; bases unmatched to any gene: 4. The CDR3 loop spans 14 amino acids. Germline-derived CDR1 and CDR2 are MNHNS and SASEGT. The CDR3 bases are TGTGCCAGCAGTAGCGGACAGGGGTACACTGAAGCTTTCTTT. Amino acid sequence: CASSSGQGYTEAFF.

CDR3 in amino acids: CASSQTSGSRTDTQYF. The CDR3 region has the DNA TGTGCCAGCAGCCAGACCAGCGGGAGTCGCACAGATACGCAGTATTTT. The chain is built from TRBV11-3 and TRBJ2-3; 8 nucleotides align to TRBD2. The germline gives CDR1 SGHNT, CDR2 YENEEA. The CDR3 is 16 amino acids. V lost 5 bases and J lost 1; bases outside the gene matches: 8.

This clone was detected only once. The V call is TRBV7-2, the J call TRBJ2-3; D is unclear. The CDR3 runs to 15 residues. V shed 2 bases and J shed 3 bases, with 12 bases lying between them. The germline V gene has CDR1 SGHTA and CDR2 FQGNSA. The CDR3 coding sequence is TGTGCCAGCAGCTTATGGGCGGTCACTACAGATACGCAGTATTTT. It translates to CASSLWAVTTDTQYF.

The gene calls are TRBV27 and TRBJ2-1; 8 bases align to TRBD2. The CDR3 contains 16 residues. V lost 3 bases, J lost 2 bases, and 6 bases stayed unmatched. Germline CDR1 and CDR2: MNHEY and SMNVEV (reference sequence). The CDR3, as DNA: TGTGCCAGCAGTTTTGAGGGGCGGGGGGCCTACAATGAGCAGTTCTTC. It codes for CASSFEGRGAYNEQFF.

This chain links TRBV19 with TRBJ1-2, with D uncertain. Germline V gives CDR1 LNHDA, CDR2 SQIVND (reference sequence). CDR3 length: 16 residues. Trimming cost V 6 bases and J 2 bases, with 19 bases left between them. In DNA form, the CDR3 reads TGTGCCAGTAGCAAAATAAATCAGGACTTCAACTATGGCTACACCTTC. It codes for CASSKINQDFNYGYTF.

V is TRBV6-1 and J is TRBJ1-5, with 10 bases lining up with TRBD1. Trimming cost V 6 bases and J 3 bases; bases outside gene matches: 5. This CDR3 has 15 amino acids. The germline V gene has CDR1 MNHNS and CDR2 SASEGT. The CDR3 region is CASRSGQGINQPQHF. Written as DNA, the CDR3 is TGTGCCAGCAGATCGGGACAGGGGATCAATCAGCCCCAGCATTTT.

The chain is built from TRBV5-1 and TRBJ2-4; TRBD2 matches at 13 bases. Germline V gene lookup returns CDR1 SGHRS and CDR2 YFSETQ. The CDR3 has 16 amino acids. V lost 4 bases and J lost 9; bases outside the gene matches: 10. This CDR3 is CASSPGLAGVGGIQYF. The CDR3 DNA follows: TGCGCCAGCAGCCCTGGACTAGCGGGAGTTGGGGGCATTCAGTACTTC.

The V call is TRBV6-1, the J call TRBJ1-1; no definite D call. The ends were cut back, 5 bases at V and 0 bases at J, with 13 bases in the middle. The germline gives CDR1 MNHNS, CDR2 SASEGT. CDR3 length equals 15 residues. The CDR3 reads CASSPSDTLNTEAFF. CDR3 in DNA: TGTGCCAGCAGTCCAAGCGACACTTTGAACACTGAAGCTTTCTTT.

The chain employs TRBV27 and TRBJ2-3; the match to TRBD2 covers 7 bases. Germline V gene data show CDR1 as MNHEY and CDR2 as SMNVEV (reference sequence). The CDR3 loop spans 16 amino acids. V lost 3 bases and J lost 5; bases outside the gene matches: 11. CDR3 coding DNA: TGTGCCAGCAGTTTTGTCCCCGCAGGGACTAAAGATACGCAGTATTTT. The encoded protein is CASSFVPAGTKDTQYF.

This chain links TRBV6-1 with TRBJ2-7, with unresolved D. V lost 2 bases to trimming and J lost 0 bases, with 11 bases between them. CDR1 is MNHNS, CDR2 SASEGT, per germline. This CDR3 is built from 15 residues. CDR3 residues: CASSEWRTSSYEQYF. The CDR3 nucleotides are TGTGCCAGCAGTGAATGGCGGACCAGCTCCTACGAGCAGTACTTC.

Only a few counts were recorded for this clone. The chain is built from TRBV4-1 and TRBJ1-1; D call uncertain. Trimming took off 5 bases at V and 3 bases at J, with 10 bases between the two ends. Germline V gene sequence: CDR1 MGHRA, CDR2 YSYEKL. The CDR3 is made up of 13 amino acids. CDR3 coding DNA: TGCGCCAGCAGCTATGACCGGGACACTGAAGCTTTCTTT. It is translated as CASSYDRDTEAFF.

This chain uses TRBV5-1 with TRBJ2-3; 9 bases map to TRBD2. Germline V lookup: CDR1 SGHRS, CDR2 YFSETQ. CDR3 size: 15 residues. With V trimmed by 2 bases and J by 4 bases, 5 bases remained unmatched. CDR3 sequence reads: CASSFAGGSADTQYF. In DNA, the CDR3 is TGCGCCAGCAGCTTCGCGGGAGGGAGTGCAGATACGCAGTATTTT.

The CDR3, as DNA: TGTGCCAGCAGCACGCTGGACAGGGACACCGGGGAGCTGTTTTTT. Its translation: CASSTLDRDTGELFF. J is TRBJ2-2 and V is TRBV7-9, with 8 bases identical to TRBD1. CDR3 length: 15 residues. Germline lookup yields CDR1 SEHNR and CDR2 FQNEAQ (reference sequence). J was trimmed by 3 bases and V by 5 bases; bases with no gene match: 5.

A single count supports this clone. The chain carries TRBV2 and TRBJ2-7; TRBD1 matches at 7 bases. The CDR3 length is 17 residues. Looked up from germline, CDR1 is SNHLY and CDR2 is FYNNEI. With 4 bases clipped from V and 3 bases from J, the junction kept 15 bases outside the gene matches. The CDR3 loop is CASSANPKTGWNYEQYF. DNA for the CDR3: TGTGCCAGCAGTGCTAACCCTAAGACAGGGTGGAACTACGAGCAGTACTTC.

The rearrangement uses TRBV28 and TRBJ2-1; 12 bases map to TRBD2. Per germline, CDR1 MDHEN and CDR2 SYDVKM. V lost 5 bases and J lost 7; bases outside the gene matches: 9. The CDR3 sequence is 16 residues long. CDR3: CASSPGLAGGSNEQFF. As DNA, the CDR3 is TGTGCCAGCAGTCCGGGGCTAGCGGGAGGGAGTAATGAGCAGTTCTTC.

The gene calls are TRBV7-8 and TRBJ2-7; D is undetermined. Trimming cost V 4 bases and J 9 bases, with 22 bases left between them. CDR1 is SGHVS, CDR2 FQNEAQ, per germline. The length of the CDR3 is 15 residues. Here the CDR3 DNA reads TGTGCCAGCAGCTCCGGCTACAACTTACGATCAGGGCAGTACTTC. It translates to CASSSGYNLRSGQYF.

Points on this clone: Other DNA sequences in this specimen translate into the identical CDR3. V is TRBV13 and J is TRBJ2-7; perhaps TRBD1 as D (6 bases). Looked up from germline, CDR1 is PRHDT and CDR2 is FYEKMQ (reference sequence). V was pared by 5 bases and J by 3 bases, with 8 bases between. CDR3 length equals 12 residues. The CDR3 DNA is TGTGCCAGCAGCCCACAGGGCTACGAGCAGTACTTC. Protein sequence: CASSPQGYEQYF.